These T cell receptor beta chains were read from a single sample in a study of CD8 T cells in ankylosing spondylitis. Via MiXCR, TCRdb re-called the 5' RACE reads, giving one row per CDR3 protein. The sample has more than 650,000 distinct CDR3 sequences; approximately 12% are singletons. Sequencing was carried out using blood, either unsorted or a sorted T cell fraction (not recorded which). The receptor set was obtained from a male donor with ankylosing spondylitis. The CDR3 runs from the conserved cysteine through the conserved F or W. D genes are given only for firm matches. Not every row has a clone size; where given, it reads once, few, many or a size class.

>TRBV6-1|TRBD1|TRBJ2-1|-
TGTGCCAGCAGTCGATACCGGGACAGGGGTAACAATGAGCAGTTCTTC
CASSRYRDRGNNEQFF
>TRBV28|-|TRBJ1-1|few
TGTGCCAGCAGTTTAAGACCGGCCAGCACTGAAGCTTTCTTT
CASSLRPASTEAFF
>TRBV20-1|-|TRBJ2-2|-
TGCAGTGCTGGAGGACTGGGGGGTGCCGGGGAGCTGTTTTTT
CSAGGLGGAGELFF
>TRBV15|TRBD1|TRBJ2-3|many
TGTGCCACTGAGGGGGGACAGGGGGATTTCACGCAGTATTTT
CATEGGQGDFTQYF
>TRBV7-9|-|TRBJ1-6|-
TGTGCCAGCAGGGAATCAGGGGATTCACCCCTCCACTTT
CASRESGDSPLHF
>TRBV20-1|-|TRBJ2-3|-
TGCAGTGCTTTCAGACGCACAGATACGCAGTATTTT
CSAFRRTDTQYF
>TRBV4-1|-|TRBJ1-6|-
TGCGCCAGCAGCCTAAGTTCAAATTCACCCCTCCACTTT
CASSLSSNSPLHF
>TRBV12-3/TRBV12-4|TRBD2|TRBJ2-1|-
TGTGCCAGCAGAATTACTAGCGGGGGGTACAATGAGCAGTTCTTC
CASRITSGGYNEQFF
>TRBV20-1|TRBD2|TRBJ2-7|-
TGCAGTGCTACTAGCGGGGGGTCCCCCGGGTACGAGCAGTACTTC
CSATSGGSPGYEQYF
>TRBV5-1|TRBD1|TRBJ1-1|-
TGCGCCAGCAGCTTGGGACAGGGGTACGACACTGAAGCTTTCTTT
CASSLGQGYDTEAFF
>TRBV18|TRBD1|TRBJ2-7|-
TGTGCCAGCTCACCACCGGGACAGATAACCTACGAGCAGTACTTC
CASSPPGQITYEQYF
>TRBV5-1|TRBD1|TRBJ1-3|few
TGCGCCAGCAGCTCGACAGGGCTCACTGGAAACACCATATATTTT
CASSSTGLTGNTIYF
>TRBV5-1|TRBD2|TRBJ2-1|few
TGCGCCAGCAGCTTGTTCGGCCGGGCGGGAGAGGATGAGCAGTTCTTC
CASSLFGRAGEDEQFF
>TRBV7-3|-|TRBJ2-2|few
TGTGCCAGCAGCTTAGGTTTACGGGGGACCGGGGAGCTGTTTTTT
CASSLGLRGTGELFF
>TRBV6-1|-|TRBJ2-4|few
TGTGCCAGCAGTGTTGGAGGCATGGGTGGATCCAAAAACATTCAGTACTTC
CASSVGGMGGSKNIQYF
>TRBV20-1|TRBD2|TRBJ2-7|-
TGCAGTGCTAGCGCCGCTAGCGGGAGCGAGCAGTACTTC
CSASAASGSEQYF
>TRBV6-5|-|TRBJ1-1|few
TGTGCCAGCAGTCTACAGGCAGACTACACTGAAGCTTTCTTT
CASSLQADYTEAFF
>TRBV20-1|-|TRBJ1-5|-
TGCAGTGCTGCTTGGGGGCAGCCCCAGCATTTT
CSAAWGQPQHF
>TRBV5-1|-|TRBJ1-1|few
TGCGCCAGCAGCTTAGGACAGTTCACTGAAGCTTTCTTT
CASSLGQFTEAFF
>TRBV11-2|TRBD1|TRBJ2-5|few
TGTGCCAGCAGGCCGACAGGGTCCGAGACCCAGTACTTC
CASRPTGSETQYF
>TRBV20-1|TRBD2|TRBJ2-1|-
TGCAGTGCTCCTCGGACTAGCGGGGGGGCCTACAATGAGCAGTTCTTC
CSAPRTSGGAYNEQFF
>TRBV12-3/TRBV12-4|-|TRBJ1-2|many
TGTGCCAGCAGTGCCCGCCGGCGACGCTATGGCTACACCTTC
CASSARRRRYGYTF
>TRBV7-2|-|TRBJ2-7|-
TGTGCCAGCAGCTTGGTTACGGTTACCTACGAGCAGTACTTC
CASSLVTVTYEQYF
>TRBV7-2|TRBD1|TRBJ1-2|few
TGTGCCAGCTCAACCGGGACAGGGTTAAACTTCGGAGGCTACACCTTC
CASSTGTGLNFGGYTF
>TRBV7-2|-|TRBJ2-7|-
TGTGCCAGCAGCTGGCTAGCGACGGACTCCTACGAGCAGTACTTC
CASSWLATDSYEQYF
>TRBV6-5|TRBD2|TRBJ2-7|few
TGTGCCAGCAGTTACTCGTCTGGTAGCGGGAGTGGCTACGAGCAGTACTTC
CASSYSSGSGSGYEQYF
>TRBV2|-|TRBJ1-2|few
TGTGCCAGCAGTGAAGCCGGTCGGGGAGCCCGTGGCTACACCTTC
CASSEAGRGARGYTF
>TRBV4-2|-|TRBJ1-1|-
TGTGCCAGCAGCCAAGACGGGCCGGGTAGTAGGAACACTGAAGCTTTCTTT
CASSQDGPGSRNTEAFF
>TRBV20-1|TRBD1|TRBJ2-6|-
TGCAGTGCTAGAGATCTACAGGGGTTCTCTGGGGCCAACGTCCTGACTTTC
CSARDLQGFSGANVLTF
>TRBV10-3|-|TRBJ1-2|many
TGTGCCATCAGCAGCGCCCAGGGATTTAACTATGGCTACACCTTC
CAISSAQGFNYGYTF
>TRBV20-1|-|TRBJ1-1|many
TGCAGTGCTAGGGGGATGGACACTGAAGCTTTCTTT
CSARGMDTEAFF
>TRBV9|-|TRBJ2-2|many
TGTGCCAGCAGCGTAGTTCTGGGAGCGAACACCGGGGAGCTGTTTTTT
CASSVVLGANTGELFF
>TRBV6-1|TRBD2|TRBJ2-3|-
TGTGCCAGCCCCCTGGGACTAGCGGCTAGCACAGATACGCAGTATTTT
CASPLGLAASTDTQYF
>TRBV19|-|TRBJ2-1|-
TGTGCCAGTCGGCGGGTAGCCTTCTCCTACAATGAGCAGTTCTTC
CASRRVAFSYNEQFF
>TRBV5-1|-|TRBJ2-3|-
TGCGCCAGCAGCACTACCTCTGATACGCAGTATTTT
CASSTTSDTQYF
>TRBV10-1|-|TRBJ2-1|-
TGCGCCAGCAGTAAAAACAATGAGCAGTTCTTC
CASSKNNEQFF
>TRBV20-1|TRBD2|TRBJ2-7|few
TGCAGTGCTAGCCGCCTAGCGGCCACCTACGAGCAGTACTTC
CSASRLAATYEQYF
>TRBV10-3|TRBD1|TRBJ2-5|many
TGTGCCACGCTACAGGGGGTAGGAGAGACCCAGTACTTC
CATLQGVGETQYF
>TRBV10-3|-|TRBJ2-6|few
TGTGCCATCAGACCGGACTCTGGGGCCAACGTCCTGACTTTC
CAIRPDSGANVLTF
>TRBV29-1|-|TRBJ1-2|many
TGCAGCGTTGAAGATCCGACCCGGATTGGGCGGTATGGCTACACCTTC
CSVEDPTRIGRYGYTF
>TRBV28|-|TRBJ2-7|-
TGTGCCAGCAGTTTATGGGGGTTTGGATACGAGCAGTACTTC
CASSLWGFGYEQYF
>TRBV29-1|-|TRBJ1-1|few
TGCAGCGTGCGCCCGATCATGAACACTGAAGCTTTCTTT
CSVRPIMNTEAFF
>TRBV29-1|-|TRBJ2-5|many
TGCAGCGTCAGTTCAAGTTATTACCAAGAGACCCAGTACTTC
CSVSSSYYQETQYF
>TRBV18|TRBD1|TRBJ1-2|-
TGTGCCAGCTCACCAGGACAGGGCGGGGGCTATGGCTACACCTTC
CASSPGQGGGYGYTF
>TRBV5-1|TRBD1|TRBJ1-4|few
TGCGCCAGCAGCGGTCAGGGGGCAGAGGAAAAACTGTTTTTT
CASSGQGAEEKLFF
>TRBV6-1|-|TRBJ2-7|few
TGTGCCAGCAGTCCCCCGGGAGCTCAGTCCTACGAGCAGTACTTC
CASSPPGAQSYEQYF
>TRBV7-9|TRBD1|TRBJ2-7|-
TGTGCCAGCAGCTTAGAGGGCAGGGGGCTCCCTCTCCTCTACGAGCAGTACTTC
CASSLEGRGLPLLYEQYF
>TRBV5-6|-|TRBJ2-2|-
TGTGCCAGCAGGAAGACAGGAATCAGCGCCGGGGAGCTGTTTTTT
CASRKTGISAGELFF
>TRBV15|-|TRBJ1-2|few
TGTGCCACCAGCAGAGCAGGCCGGGTGGGGTATGGCTACACCTTC
CATSRAGRVGYGYTF
>TRBV28|TRBD1|TRBJ1-6|few
TGTGCCAGCACCTCCCCCTGGGACAGCGGGAATTCACCCCTCCACTTT
CASTSPWDSGNSPLHF
>TRBV6-1|-|TRBJ2-3|-
TGTGCCAGCAGAATGGGCGGGACAGATACGCAGTATTTT
CASRMGGTDTQYF
>TRBV7-2|TRBD2|TRBJ2-7|-
TGTGCCAGCAGCTTAGGCGGGGGTCCTCCCTACGAGCAGTACTTC
CASSLGGGPPYEQYF
>TRBV24-1|TRBD1|TRBJ2-1|few
TGTGCCACCAGTGACCCCGGGACAGGGGACAACAATGAGCAGTTCTTC
CATSDPGTGDNNEQFF
>TRBV10-3|TRBD1|TRBJ2-1|few
TGTGCCATCAGCCCCGGGACAGGGGTTCAGCCTATTCAGTTCTTC
CAISPGTGVQPIQFF